This TCR beta chain derives from a study of shared clonotypes between healthy human individuals. CD45RO-negative CD8 cells positively selected for CCR7 made up the naive population, which excluded terminally differentiated effector memory CD45RA+ cells. The protocol was immunoSEQ multiplex PCR, while the TCRdb copy is restricted to in-frame clones and leaves out a portion. The sample includes hundreds of thousands of clones, 95% to 98% of them seen just once. Germline V CDR1 and CDR2: MNHEY, SMNVEV (reference sequence). V was cut by 10 bases and J by 4 bases, with 13 bases left in between. The CDR3 consists of 13 residues.

Specimen: naive CD8+ T cells sorted from blood. The rearrangement links TRBV27 to TRBJ2-2; D ambiguous. The TCR comes from a man under 40 in good health. The CDR3 is CATRYQITGELFF. The CDR3 nucleotides are TGTGCCACCCGCTACCAAATCACCGGGGAGCTGTTTTTT.